One sample yielded the 15 T cell receptor beta chains listed below, sequenced in a study of blood T cells in healthy people across ages. A J-beta primer mix and a sample-barcoded 5' primer were used in a second PCR of roughly 7 to 12 cycles. TCRdb reprocessed the 5' RACE reads via MiXCR and lists one record per CDR3 protein. The sample holds some 1.7 million distinct CDR3 sequences, roughly 28% seen once. The sequencing input was blood. The receptors were sampled from a woman between 25 and 40 years old in good health.

This chain connects TRBV5-5 to TRBJ1-2; TRBD1 is a possible D gene (6 bases). Germline values: CDR1 SGHKS, CDR2 YYEKEE (reference sequence). V gave up 3 bases and J gave up 8 bases, with 17 bases separating them. The CDR3 runs to 14 residues. CDR3 nucleotide sequence: TGTGCCAGCAGCTCCCCAACAGGGTCAGGAGGCTACACCTTC. Its translation: CASSSPTGSGGYTF.

Regarding this clonotype: One end of the junction fails to match germline, which may point to a read error. The chain carries TRBV12-5 and TRBJ2-7, with D unclear. Germline loops: CDR1 LGHNT, CDR2 FRNRAP. CDR3 length equals 11 residues. CDR3 in amino acids: CASGFGYEQDF. The CDR3, as DNA: TGTGCTAGTGGTTTTGGCTACGAGCAGGACTTC.

This chain links TRBV6-5 with TRBJ2-7, with a possible D match to TRBD2 (6 bases). Germline lookup yields CDR1 MNHEY and CDR2 SVGAGI. Trimming took off 5 bases at V and 2 bases at J, with 13 bases between the two ends. This CDR3 comprises 14 residues. DNA of the CDR3: TGTGCCAGCAGTGCGGGGTTCCTCCCCTACGAGCAGTACTTC. This codes for CASSAGFLPYEQYF.

The CDR3 protein is CASSYSARLEQYF. DNA for the CDR3: TGTGCCAGCAGTTACTCGGCCCGGTTGGAGCAGTACTTC. The J gene is TRBJ2-7, the V gene TRBV6-6; D remains ambiguous. CDR1 and CDR2 from the germline V gene are MNHNY and SVGAGI (reference sequence). V was cut by 0 bases and J by 7 bases, with 10 bases left in between. The CDR3 length is 13 residues.

To note about this clonotype: Germline is not matched at one junction end, which may reflect a read error. The gene calls are TRBV4-2 and TRBJ1-5; D might be TRBD1 (6 bases). Germline V lookup: CDR1 LGHNA, CDR2 YNFKEQ. The CDR3 spans 15 residues. The CDR3: CASSQGDRSGQPRHF. The CDR3, as DNA: TGTGCCAGCAGCCAAGGTGACAGGTCCGGACAGCCCCGGCATTTT.

This clonotype was picked up many times. The J gene is TRBJ1-2, the V gene TRBV29-1, with D possibly TRBD1 on 6 matching bases. Germline CDR1 reads SQVTM; CDR2 reads ANQGSEA. The CDR3 is made up of 13 amino acids. V was trimmed by 4 bases and J by 4 bases, leaving 13 bases between them. The CDR3 coding sequence is TGCAGCGTTGCCCATCGACAGGTCTATGGCTACACCTTC. Amino acid sequence: CSVAHRQVYGYTF.

V gene TRBV12-3 or TRBV12-4 combines with J gene TRBJ2-1, with D perhaps TRBD2 (5 bases). The V and J ends lost 6 bases and 3 bases respectively, with 21 bases between them. This CDR3 is built from 17 residues. This CDR3 reads CASSQQSPQRIYNEQFF. CDR3 in DNA: TGTGCCAGCAGCCAACAGTCCCCCCAGCGGATCTACAATGAGCAGTTCTTC.

This clonotype turned up a few times. The V call is TRBV12-3 or TRBV12-4, the J call TRBJ2-7; 9 nucleotides align to TRBD2. The CDR3 contains 14 residues. The V segment lost 6 bases and the J segment 6 bases; nucleotides outside the gene matches: 9. CDR3 DNA: TGTGCCAGCAGAAGGGGTAGCGGGGGATGCGAGCAGTACTTC. Translated, it gives CASRRGSGGCEQYF.

This clonotype has just a few counts. V gene TRBV3-1 combines with J gene TRBJ1-2; D is possibly TRBD1 (6 bases). CDR3 length: 20 amino acids. With 3 bases removed from V and 8 bases from J, the gap between germline ends came to 34 bases. Germline-derived CDR1 and CDR2 are LGHDT and YNNKEL (reference sequence). CDR3 bases: TGTGCCAGCAGCCACCTATCCGGGGGCGCTTTTCGCGGGCGCTACGTAGGCTACACCTTC. Protein sequence: CASSHLSGGAFRGRYVGYTF.

The chain has TRBV20-1 and TRBJ2-3; TRBD2 matches 14 bases. Trimming at V came to 0 bases and at J to 5 bases, leaving 4 bases not matched to a gene. This CDR3 is 16 amino acids long. CDR1 and CDR2 from the germline V gene are DFQATT and SNEGSKA (reference sequence). CDR3 nucleotides: TGCAGTGCTAGAGACTTGGGACTAGCGGGAGTAGATACGCAGTATTTT. Translation: CSARDLGLAGVDTQYF.

There are many counts of this clonotype. This rearrangement joins TRBV5-1 to TRBJ2-7; TRBD1 aligns across 7 bases. Germline V gives CDR1 SGHRS, CDR2 YFSETQ. The CDR3 is 15 residues long. Losses at the gene ends were 3 bases for V and 0 bases for J; bases not matched to a gene: 6. CDR3 sequence reads: CASSSQGTDSYEQYF. Written as DNA, the CDR3 is TGCGCCAGCAGCTCCCAGGGGACAGACTCCTACGAGCAGTACTTC.

A few counts support this clonotype. The V and J genes are TRBV14 and TRBJ2-3; D not certain. Trimming removed 2 bases from V and 6 bases from J, with 9 bases in between. CDR3 length equals 13 residues. Germline values: CDR1 SGHDN, CDR2 FVKESK. Here the CDR3 DNA reads TGTGCCAGCAGCCAACAACAGTATGATACGCAGTATTTT. Translating gives CASSQQQYDTQYF.

The sample holds a few counts of this clonotype. The CDR3 loop reads CASSPLQGAYEQYF. CDR3 coding DNA: TGCGCCAGCAGCCCCCTACAGGGGGCCTACGAGCAGTACTTC. The gene calls are TRBV5-1 and TRBJ2-7; 8 nucleotides match TRBD1. Germline V lookup: CDR1 SGHRS, CDR2 YFSETQ. V trimming: 4 bases; J trimming: 2 bases; junction bases outside the gene matches: 5. CDR3 length: 14 residues.

Ten or more counts support this clonotype. The chain joins TRBV24-1 to TRBJ2-1, with D perhaps matching TRBD1 or TRBD2 (5 bases each). CDR1 is KGHDR and CDR2 is SFDVKD in the germline V gene. Trimming removed 2 bases at V and 10 bases at J, with 17 bases between. The length of the CDR3 is 15 residues. The CDR3 DNA reads TGTGCCACCAGTGATTCCAGAACCTCGAGGGGCGAGCAGTTCTTC. This encodes CATSDSRTSRGEQFF.

This clonotype showed up many times. The chain uses TRBV4-3 and TRBJ2-7; possibly TRBD1 for D (6 bases). Germline-derived CDR1 and CDR2 are LGHNA and YSLEER. The CDR3 is 15 residues long. The ends were cut back, 0 bases at V and 1 base at J, with 10 bases in the middle. DNA for the CDR3: TGCGCCAGCAGCCAAGATCAAGGGGGTTCCTACGAGCAGTACTTC. Protein sequence: CASSQDQGGSYEQYF.